The present T cell receptor beta chain was sequenced within a study of T cells in Graves' hyperthyroidism and ophthalmopathy. Whole-study findings and limits: Blood also held most thyroid clonotypes expanded beyond 0.001.

The CDR3 length is 16 residues. V trimming: 4 bases; J trimming: 7 bases; junction bases outside the gene matches: 9. Germline loops: CDR1 KGHSH, CDR2 LQKENI. From RNA transcripts, TCR beta CDR3 regions were amplified. TCR CDR3 underwent first-round RT-PCR with the HTBI primer set. TCRdb ran MiXCR on the multiplex PCR reads and lists one entry per CDR3 protein. This repertoire shows about 180,000 distinct CDR3 sequences, approximately 15% found once; its top ten account for roughly 32%. Regarding this clonotype: What it recognizes is unknown.

Subjects aged 18 to 65 presented with newly diagnosed hyperthyroidism of less than 2 months' duration. Any patient presenting with uncontrolled infection, other autoimmune disease, pregnancy or lactation was left out. Diagnostic assessment was based on clinical symptoms, serum thyroxine and TRAb, thyroid ultrasound and orbital computed tomography. Sequencing was carried out using blood. This sequence joins TRBV18 and TRBJ2-7, with TRBD2 matching 14 bases. This clonotype originated in a woman aged 50 to 60 with Graves' hyperthyroidism. This CDR3 reads CASSRTSGRTSWEQYF. CDR3 coding DNA: TGTGCCAGCTCACGGACTAGCGGGAGGACCAGTTGGGAGCAGTACTTC.